Listed here is a single TCR beta chain. Authors' processing steps: Estimation of nucleated cell counts relied on the amplification of reference gene primers. Here immunoSEQ multiplex PCR was the method, and the copy in TCRdb shows in-frame clones only, minus some. V and J calls and clone size come straight from that table; D and trimming were deduced from the DNA. There are about 480,000 clones in the sample; roughly 91% occur only once, and less than 9.5% lies in the top ten. The entry originates in a study of blood T cell repertoires in COVID-19. Study context: Sites across the United States, Italy and Spain contributed samples from acute and convalescent COVID-19. PBMCs, B-cell-depleted T cells, or T cells provided the cDNA or gDNA that made up the material.

V shed 4 bases and J shed 7 bases, with 20 bases lying between them. The CDR3 length is 16 residues. Germline CDR1 reads WNHNN; CDR2 reads SYGVQD (reference sequence). Seattle-derived patients entered the study during active infection and were followed longitudinally. The sequencing sample was made of peripheral blood. The receptor comes from a woman in her forties or fifties with COVID-19, enrolled during active disease. The rearrangement links TRBV10-1 to TRBJ2-1; D ambiguous. The CDR3 loop is CASSGAGPLVLNEQFF. CDR3 in DNA: TGCGCCAGCAGTGGAGCCGGCCCCCTAGTCCTGAATGAGCAGTTCTTC.